A single sample is the source of the 3 T cell receptor beta chains below, sequenced in a study of T cell repertoires in cytomegalovirus infection (dated by TCRdb to 2018 to 2020). The sample was run on an Illumina HiSeq 1500. TCRdb reprocessing: public reads trimmed at Q25 with fastp, clones called with MiXCR, in-frame beta chains kept. CDR3 protein sequences are deduplicated, and each keeps its most common genes and DNA. The sample table shows approximately 500,000 distinct CDR3 sequences, and approximately 10% are seen once. Roughly a tenth of the sample is taken by the ten largest. Sequences were obtained from PBMCs. The receptors stem from a human donor in good health (CMV status not recorded). Some clones in this sample may be carry-over from other donors' samples.

In its sample, this clonotype was seen a few times. The V call is TRBV27, the J call TRBJ1-3, with 7 bases matching TRBD1. CDR1 is MNHEY, CDR2 SMNVEV, per germline (reference sequence). The CDR3 extends over 12 amino acids. The junction had 3 bases not matched to a gene; V was cut back by 8 bases and J by 5 bases. The CDR3 here is CASGDRRNTIYF. CDR3 DNA: TGTGCCAGCGGGGACAGACGAAACACCATATATTTT.

The V call is TRBV9, the J call TRBJ2-3; D is uncertain. The V end was cut by 0 bases, the J end by 5 bases, with 13 bases between. Germline V CDR1 and CDR2: SGDLS, YYNGEE. The CDR3 sequence is 15 residues long. This CDR3 reads CASSVEGRKEDTQYF. CDR3 nucleotide sequence: TGTGCCAGCAGCGTAGAAGGCAGAAAGGAAGATACGCAGTATTTT.

In its sample, this clonotype was seen many times. The V and J genes are TRBV7-7 and TRBJ2-5, with D tentatively TRBD1 (6 bases). CDR1 and CDR2 from the germline V gene are SSHAT and FNYEAQ (reference sequence). V gave up 2 bases and J gave up 3 bases, with 10 bases separating them. The CDR3 runs to 14 residues. Here the CDR3 reads CASSLRPGEETQYF. Written as DNA, the CDR3 is TGTGCCAGCAGCTTACGTCCAGGGGAAGAGACCCAGTACTTC.